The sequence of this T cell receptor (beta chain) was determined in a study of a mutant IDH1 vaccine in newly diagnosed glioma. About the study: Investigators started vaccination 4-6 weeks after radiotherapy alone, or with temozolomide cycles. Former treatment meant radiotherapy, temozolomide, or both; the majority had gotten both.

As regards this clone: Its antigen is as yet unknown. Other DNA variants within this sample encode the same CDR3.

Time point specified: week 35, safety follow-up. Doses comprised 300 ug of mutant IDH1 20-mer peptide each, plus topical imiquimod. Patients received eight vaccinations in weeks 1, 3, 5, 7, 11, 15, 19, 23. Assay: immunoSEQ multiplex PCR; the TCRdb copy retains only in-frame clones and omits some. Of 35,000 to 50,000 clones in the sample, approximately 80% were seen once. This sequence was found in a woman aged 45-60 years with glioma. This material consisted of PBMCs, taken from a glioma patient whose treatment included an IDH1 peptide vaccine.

The CDR3 DNA follows: TGCGCCAGCAGCCCAACAGGGCCCAATCAGCCCCAGCATTTT. It translates to CASSPTGPNQPQHF. V usage is TRBV5-1 and J usage is TRBJ1-5, with TRBD1 as a possible D gene (6 bases). Per germline, CDR1 SGHRS and CDR2 YFSETQ. The CDR3 loop spans 14 amino acids. V lost 4 bases and J lost 3, with 11 bases in between.